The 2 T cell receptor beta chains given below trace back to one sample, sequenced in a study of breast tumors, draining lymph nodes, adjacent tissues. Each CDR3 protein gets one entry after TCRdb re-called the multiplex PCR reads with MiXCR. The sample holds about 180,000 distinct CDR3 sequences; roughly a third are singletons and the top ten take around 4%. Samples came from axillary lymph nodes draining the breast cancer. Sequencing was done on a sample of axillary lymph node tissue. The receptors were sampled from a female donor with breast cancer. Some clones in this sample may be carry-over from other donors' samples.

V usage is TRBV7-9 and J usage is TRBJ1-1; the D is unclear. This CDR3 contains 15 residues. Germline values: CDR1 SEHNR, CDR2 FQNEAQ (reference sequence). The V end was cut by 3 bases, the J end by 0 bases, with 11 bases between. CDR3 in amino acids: CASSFHGRLNTEAFF. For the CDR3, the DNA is TGTGCCAGCAGCTTTCACGGCAGGTTGAACACTGAAGCTTTCTTT.

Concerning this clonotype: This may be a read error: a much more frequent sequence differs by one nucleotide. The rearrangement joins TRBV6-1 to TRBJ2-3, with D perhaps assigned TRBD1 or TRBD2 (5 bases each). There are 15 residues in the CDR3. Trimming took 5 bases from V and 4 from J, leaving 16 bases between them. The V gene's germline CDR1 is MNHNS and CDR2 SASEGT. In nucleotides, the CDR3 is TGTGCCAGCAGTCATATAGGGACGGGGTCAGATACGCAGTATTTT. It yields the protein CASSHIGTGSDTQYF.